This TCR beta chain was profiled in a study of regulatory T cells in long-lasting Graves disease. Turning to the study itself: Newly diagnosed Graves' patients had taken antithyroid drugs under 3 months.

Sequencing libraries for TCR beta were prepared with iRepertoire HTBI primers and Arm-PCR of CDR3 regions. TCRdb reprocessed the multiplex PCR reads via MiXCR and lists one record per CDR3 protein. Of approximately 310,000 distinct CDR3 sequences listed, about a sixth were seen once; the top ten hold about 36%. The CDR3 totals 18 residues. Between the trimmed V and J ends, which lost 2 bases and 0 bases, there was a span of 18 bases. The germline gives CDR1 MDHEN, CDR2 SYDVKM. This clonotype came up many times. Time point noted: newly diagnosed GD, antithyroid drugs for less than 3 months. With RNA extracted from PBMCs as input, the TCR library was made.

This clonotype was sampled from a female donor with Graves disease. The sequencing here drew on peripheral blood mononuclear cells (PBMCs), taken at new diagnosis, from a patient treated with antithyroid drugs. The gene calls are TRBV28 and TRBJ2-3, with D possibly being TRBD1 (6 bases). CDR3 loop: CASSLNPLDSTSTDTQYF. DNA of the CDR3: TGTGCCAGCAGTTTAAACCCCCTGGACAGCACTAGCACAGATACGCAGTATTTT.